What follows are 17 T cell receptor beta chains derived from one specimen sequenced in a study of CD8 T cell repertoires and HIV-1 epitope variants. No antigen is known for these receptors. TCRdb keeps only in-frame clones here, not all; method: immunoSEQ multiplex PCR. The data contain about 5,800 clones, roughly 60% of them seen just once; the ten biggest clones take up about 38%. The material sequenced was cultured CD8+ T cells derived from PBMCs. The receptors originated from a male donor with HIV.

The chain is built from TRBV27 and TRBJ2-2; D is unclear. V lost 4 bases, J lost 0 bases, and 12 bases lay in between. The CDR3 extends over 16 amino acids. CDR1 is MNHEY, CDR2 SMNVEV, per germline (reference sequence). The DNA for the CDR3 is TGTGCCAGCAGTTCTCCGGGTCCCGCGAACACCGGGGAGCTGTTTTTT. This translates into CASSSPGPANTGELFF.

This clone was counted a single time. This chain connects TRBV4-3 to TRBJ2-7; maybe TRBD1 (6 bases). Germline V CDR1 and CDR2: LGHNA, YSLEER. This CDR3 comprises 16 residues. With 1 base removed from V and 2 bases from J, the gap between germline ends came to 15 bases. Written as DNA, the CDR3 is TGCGCCAGCAGCCAAGGCCGGTGGGGGCCTCCCTACGAGCAGTACTTC. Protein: CASSQGRWGPPYEQYF.

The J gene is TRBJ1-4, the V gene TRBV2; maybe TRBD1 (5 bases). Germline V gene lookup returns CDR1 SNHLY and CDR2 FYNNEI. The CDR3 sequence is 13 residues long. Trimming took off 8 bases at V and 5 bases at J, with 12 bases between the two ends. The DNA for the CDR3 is TGTGCCAGCCTGAAGACAGAGAATGAAAAACTGTTTTTT. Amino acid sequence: CASLKTENEKLFF.

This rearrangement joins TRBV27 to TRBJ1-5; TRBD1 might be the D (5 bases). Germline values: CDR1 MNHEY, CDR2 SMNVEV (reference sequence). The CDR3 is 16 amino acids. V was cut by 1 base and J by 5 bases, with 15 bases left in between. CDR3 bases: TGTGCCAGCAGTTTATGGGGGGGTATGGATGATCAGCCCCAGCATTTT. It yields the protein CASSLWGGMDDQPQHF.

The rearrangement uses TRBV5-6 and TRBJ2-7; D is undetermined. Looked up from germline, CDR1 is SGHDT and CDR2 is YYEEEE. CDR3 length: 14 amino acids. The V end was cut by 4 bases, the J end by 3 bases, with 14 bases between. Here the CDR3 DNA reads TGTGCCAGCAGCGAAGGCAGTTTCGGCTACGAGCAGTACTTC. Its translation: CASSEGSFGYEQYF. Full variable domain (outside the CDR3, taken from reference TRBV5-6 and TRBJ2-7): DAGVTQSPTHLIKTRGQQVTLRCSPKSGHDTVSWYQQALGQGPQFIFQYYEEEERQRGNFPDRFSGHQFPNYSSELNVNALLLGDSALYLCASSEGSFGYEQYFGPGTRLTVT.

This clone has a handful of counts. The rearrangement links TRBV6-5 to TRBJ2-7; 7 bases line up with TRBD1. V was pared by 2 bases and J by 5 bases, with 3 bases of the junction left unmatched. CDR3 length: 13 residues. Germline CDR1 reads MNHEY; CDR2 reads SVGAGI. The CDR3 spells CASSYQGVNEQYF. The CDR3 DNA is TGTGCCAGCAGTTACCAGGGGGTGAACGAGCAGTACTTC.

The CDR3 protein is CASSQGQGNYNEQFF. In DNA form, the CDR3 reads TGCGCCAGCAGTCAGGGACAGGGTAATTACAATGAGCAGTTCTTC. This rearrangement joins TRBV10-2 to TRBJ2-1; 9 bases map to TRBD1. The V segment lost 5 bases and the J segment 4 bases; nucleotides outside the gene matches: 6. The CDR3 is made up of 15 amino acids. CDR1 is WSHSY, CDR2 SAAADI, per germline.

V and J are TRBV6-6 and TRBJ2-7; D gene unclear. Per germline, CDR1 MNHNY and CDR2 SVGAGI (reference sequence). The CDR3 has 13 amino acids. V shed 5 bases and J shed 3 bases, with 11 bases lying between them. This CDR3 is CASSPNSLYEQYF. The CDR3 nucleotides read TGTGCCAGCAGTCCAAATTCCCTCTACGAGCAGTACTTC.

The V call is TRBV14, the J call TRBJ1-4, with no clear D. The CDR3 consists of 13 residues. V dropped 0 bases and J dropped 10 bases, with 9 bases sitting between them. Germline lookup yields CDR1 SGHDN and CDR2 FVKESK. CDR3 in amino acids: CASSQEAGRKLFF. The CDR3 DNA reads TGTGCCAGCAGCCAAGAGGCAGGCCGAAAACTGTTTTTT.

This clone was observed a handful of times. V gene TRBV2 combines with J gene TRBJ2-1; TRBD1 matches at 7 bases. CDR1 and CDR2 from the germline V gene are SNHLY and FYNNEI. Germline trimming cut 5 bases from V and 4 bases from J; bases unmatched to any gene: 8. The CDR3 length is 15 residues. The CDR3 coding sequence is TGTGCCAGCAGTAGCCCCGGGACAGCATACAATGAGCAGTTCTTC. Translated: CASSSPGTAYNEQFF.

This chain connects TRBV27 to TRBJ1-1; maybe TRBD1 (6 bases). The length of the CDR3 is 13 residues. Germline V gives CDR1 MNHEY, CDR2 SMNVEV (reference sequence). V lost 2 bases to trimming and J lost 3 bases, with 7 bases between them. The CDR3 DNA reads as TGTGCCAGCAGTTTAGGGGGGCACACTGAAGCTTTCTTT. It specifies CASSLGGHTEAFF.

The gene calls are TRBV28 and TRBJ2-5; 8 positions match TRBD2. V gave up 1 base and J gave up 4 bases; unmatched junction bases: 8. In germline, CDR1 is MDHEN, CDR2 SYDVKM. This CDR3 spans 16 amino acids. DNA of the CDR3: TGTGCCAGCAGTTTATCCGACGGGGGGGTCGGAGAGACCCAGTACTTC. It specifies CASSLSDGGVGETQYF.

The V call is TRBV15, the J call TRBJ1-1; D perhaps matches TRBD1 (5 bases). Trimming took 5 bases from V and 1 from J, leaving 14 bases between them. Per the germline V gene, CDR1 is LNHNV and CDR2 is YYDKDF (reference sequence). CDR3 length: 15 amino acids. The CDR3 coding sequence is TGTGCCACCAGCGATCCCCAGGGAGGGAACACTGAAGCTTTCTTT. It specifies CATSDPQGGNTEAFF.

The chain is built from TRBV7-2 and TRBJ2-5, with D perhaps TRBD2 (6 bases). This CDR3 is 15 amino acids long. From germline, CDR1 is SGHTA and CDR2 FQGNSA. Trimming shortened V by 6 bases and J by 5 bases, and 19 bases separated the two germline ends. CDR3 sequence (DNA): TGTGCCAGCAGGCCACCGGACCGTGGAGGGGAGACCCAGTACTTC. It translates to CASRPPDRGGETQYF.

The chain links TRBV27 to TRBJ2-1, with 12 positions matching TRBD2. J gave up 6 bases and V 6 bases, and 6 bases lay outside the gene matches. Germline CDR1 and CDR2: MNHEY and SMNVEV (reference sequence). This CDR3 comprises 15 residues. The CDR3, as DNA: TGTGCCAGCAGCCTAACTAGCGGGGGGAGCAATGAGCAGTTCTTC. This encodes CASSLTSGGSNEQFF.

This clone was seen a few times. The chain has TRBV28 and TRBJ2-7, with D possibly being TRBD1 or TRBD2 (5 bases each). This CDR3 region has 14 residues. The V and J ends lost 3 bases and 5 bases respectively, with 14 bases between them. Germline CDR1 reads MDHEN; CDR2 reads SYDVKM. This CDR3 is CASSFVSGTDEQYF. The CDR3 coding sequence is TGTGCCAGCAGTTTCGTATCAGGGACCGACGAGCAGTACTTC.

CDR3: CASRPSDRVKRETQYF. Written as DNA, the CDR3 is TGTGCAAGTCGCCCCTCGGACAGGGTAAAGCGAGAGACCCAGTACTTC. This chain uses TRBV12-2 with TRBJ2-5; the listed D gene, TRBD1, was not tested against the DNA. TRBV12-2 is reported as a pseudogene. The CDR3 consists of 16 residues.